These T cell receptor beta chains were read from a single sample in a study of CD8 T cells in Susac syndrome. TCRdb recomputed calls from the immunoSEQ multiplex PCR reads with MiXCR, one row per CDR3 protein. Counted here are about 25,000 distinct CDR3 sequences, roughly 94% occurring once; the ten biggest clones make up roughly 0.27%. The source material was CD8+ T cells from PBMCs. These receptors were collected from a human donor in good health. Each CDR3 is given with its conserved first and last residue. The D gene is left open where the match is weak. Clone size is shown for a subset of rows, as once, few, many or a class of expanded clone.

TRBV6-5	.	TRBJ2-3	TRBD2	CASSSLLAGARLRQYF	TGTGCCAGCAGTTCTTTACTAGCGGGGGCTCGCCTGAGGCAGTATTTT
TRBV7-9	.	TRBJ2-2	.	CASSGGELFF	TGTGCCAGCAGCGGCGGGGAGCTGTTTTTT
TRBV6-1	.	TRBJ1-2	TRBD1	CASSRGQGRSNYGYTF	TGTGCCAGCAGCCGCGGACAGGGAAGATCAAACTATGGCTACACCTTC
TRBV11-2	.	TRBJ2-7	TRBD2	CASSLEASGSYEQYF	TGTGCCAGCAGCTTAGAGGCTAGCGGTTCCTACGAGCAGTACTTC
TRBV7-9	.	TRBJ2-1	TRBD2	CASSPGLAASNEQFF	TGTGCCAGCAGCCCGGGACTAGCGGCTTCTAATGAGCAGTTCTTC
TRBV10-3	.	TRBJ2-1	.	CAISEGGKLYSEQFF	TGTGCCATCAGTGAAGGAGGGAAACTCTACAGTGAGCAGTTCTTC
TRBV6-2/TRBV6-3	.	TRBJ2-5	.	CASSYGGPRETQYF	TGTGCCAGCAGTTACGGAGGGCCCCGAGAGACCCAGTACTTC
TRBV4-1	once	TRBJ1-1	.	CASSRAFTGGTEAFF	TGCGCCAGCAGCCGGGCTTTCACGGGAGGCACTGAAGCTTTCTTT
TRBV3-1	few	TRBJ2-7	.	CASSQDRRSQGTYEQYF	TGTGCCAGCAGCCAAGATCGTAGGTCCCAGGGGACCTACGAGCAGTACTTC
TRBV10-3	.	TRBJ2-7	TRBD1	CAISGGTVVHEQYF	TGTGCCATCAGTGGGGGGACAGTCGTCCACGAGCAGTACTTC
TRBV19	.	TRBJ1-5	TRBD1	CASSKTGQGGNQPQHF	TGTGCCAGTAGTAAGACTGGACAGGGGGGCAATCAGCCCCAGCATTTT
TRBV6-1	once	TRBJ1-5	TRBD1	CASSVGTAFSNQPRHF	TGTGCCAGCAGTGTCGGGACAGCTTTTAGCAATCAGCCCCGGCATTTT
TRBV4-3	.	TRBJ1-1	TRBD1	CASSQSRGDETEAFF	TGCGCCAGCAGCCAAAGCAGGGGGGACGAAACTGAAGCTTTCTTT
TRBV4-3	.	TRBJ1-1	.	CASSQDQGTTEAFF	TGCGCCAGCAGCCAAGATCAGGGGACGACTGAAGCTTTCTTT
TRBV6-5	.	TRBJ1-4	.	CASRPQGLEEKLFF	TGTGCCAGCAGGCCCCAAGGGTTGGAGGAAAAACTGTTTTTT
TRBV6-2/TRBV6-3	.	TRBJ2-7	.	CASSYYRQISVEQYF	TGTGCCAGCAGTTACTACCGACAGATTAGCGTCGAGCAGTACTTC
TRBV24-1	once	TRBJ2-3	.	CATSDPDGSTDTQYF	TGTGCCACCAGTGATCCTGACGGGAGCACAGATACGCAGTATTTT
TRBV5-6	few	TRBJ2-7	.	CASSGGGGTPYEQYF	TGTGCCAGCAGCGGGGGCGGGGGAACCCCCTACGAGCAGTACTTC
TRBV6-2/TRBV6-3	few	TRBJ2-1	TRBD2	CASSYLAATYNEQFF	TGTGCCAGCAGTTATCTAGCGGCCACCTACAATGAGCAGTTCTTC
TRBV27	.	TRBJ2-1	.	CASSLNRPYNEQFF	TGTGCCAGCAGTTTAAACAGGCCGTACAATGAGCAGTTCTTC
TRBV7-8	.	TRBJ2-7	.	CASSLMRSDSIYEQYF	TGTGCCAGCAGCTTAATGAGATCTGACAGCATATACGAGCAGTACTTC
TRBV6-5	.	TRBJ1-1	TRBD1	CASSFSPGQGLDTEAFF	TGTGCCAGCAGTTTCTCACCCGGACAGGGATTAGACACTGAAGCTTTCTTT
TRBV4-3	.	TRBJ1-5	.	CASSQEQGGNQPQHF	TGCGCCAGCAGCCAAGAGCAGGGCGGCAATCAGCCCCAGCATTTT
TRBV12-3/TRBV12-4	.	TRBJ2-1	.	CASTLSGLGYNEQFF	TGTGCCAGCACCCTCTCTGGGCTGGGCTACAATGAGCAGTTCTTC
TRBV27	.	TRBJ2-1	.	CASSNSQVSYNEQFF	TGTGCCAGCAGTAACAGCCAAGTCTCCTACAATGAGCAGTTCTTC